These 18 T cell receptor beta chains were sequenced from one sample in a study of T cells in Graves' hyperthyroidism and ophthalmopathy. The source material, RNA transcripts, was used to amplify TCR beta CDR3 regions. The TCR CDR3 first-round RT-PCR relied on the HTBI primer set. TCRdb independently ran MiXCR on the multiplex PCR reads; one entry per CDR3 protein. This repertoire shows fewer than 600,000 distinct CDR3 sequences, approximately 15% found once; its top ten account for 11% to 15%. Sequenced material: blood. These receptors came from a woman aged 40 to 50 with Graves' hyperthyroidism.

With respect to this clonotype: This clone may be a read error of a much larger clone one base away. This chain links TRBV12-5 with TRBJ2-6; no reliable D call. CDR3 length: 16 amino acids. The germline V gene encodes CDR1 LGHNT and CDR2 FRNRAP. The CDR3 here is CASGLVVGSRANVLTF. Here the CDR3 DNA reads TGTGCTAGTGGTTTGGTTGTGGGCTCTAGGGCCAACGTCCTGACTTTC.

This clonotype was recorded at least ten times. The CDR3 bases are TGCGCCAGCTTTGGGGGCGATTACAATGAGCAGTTCTTC. It specifies CASFGGDYNEQFF. This chain links TRBV5-1 with TRBJ2-1; a possible D gene is TRBD1 (6 bases). V shed 7 bases and J shed 4 bases, with 12 bases lying between them. CDR1 and CDR2 from the germline V gene are SGHRS and YFSETQ. CDR3 length: 13 residues.

The chain uses TRBV7-3 and TRBJ2-7; TRBD2 matches 9 bases. The germline V gene has CDR1 SGHTA and CDR2 FQGTGA. V gave up 0 bases and J gave up 5 bases; unmatched junction bases: 8. The CDR3 has 16 amino acids. This chain's CDR3 is CASSLTSAGGPNEQYF. As DNA, the CDR3 is TGTGCCAGCAGCTTAACGTCGGCGGGAGGGCCGAACGAGCAGTACTTC.

CDR3 sequence reads: CASSQPQTSNQPQHF. Written as DNA, the CDR3 is TGCGCCAGCAGCCAGCCTCAGACTAGCAATCAGCCCCAGCATTTT. The chain links TRBV4-1 to TRBJ1-5; D remains unclear. Per germline, CDR1 MGHRA and CDR2 YSYEKL. The CDR3 extends over 15 amino acids. V lost 3 bases, J lost 0 bases, and 9 bases lay in between.

This clonotype was recorded at least ten times. CDR3 nucleotide sequence: TGCAGTGCTAGTCCCTACAGGGGAAATGAGCAGTTCTTC. It encodes CSASPYRGNEQFF. This chain uses TRBV20-1 with TRBJ2-1, with 7 positions matching TRBD1. Looked up from germline, CDR1 is DFQATT and CDR2 is SNEGSKA (reference sequence). The CDR3 extends over 13 amino acids. V lost 3 bases to trimming and J lost 7 bases; unmatched junction nucleotides: 6.

This clonotype was seen only a few times. This chain links TRBV19 with TRBJ2-3, with 10 bases fitting TRBD2. The V gene's germline CDR1 is LNHDA and CDR2 SQIVND (reference sequence). After removal of 7 bases from V and 3 bases from J, the junction contained 4 bases not matched to a gene. CDR3 length: 14 residues. CDR3 in amino acids: CASKKREGTDTQYF. The DNA for the CDR3 is TGTGCCAGTAAGAAGCGGGAGGGAACAGATACGCAGTATTTT.

This clonotype was seen more than once but under ten times. V is TRBV9 and J is TRBJ2-7; D is possibly TRBD1 (5 bases). V dropped 1 base and J dropped 2 bases, with 16 bases sitting between them. Germline loops: CDR1 SGDLS, CDR2 YYNGEE. This CDR3 has 16 residues. The DNA for the CDR3 is TGTGCCAGCAGCGTAACCGGAAGGGGTCCTGCCTACGAGCAGTACTTC. Amino acid sequence: CASSVTGRGPAYEQYF.

This clonotype appeared many times. The chain joins TRBV11-2 to TRBJ2-7; 8 bases are a match to TRBD2. Trimming took 6 bases from V and 4 from J; bases not matched to a gene: 2. This CDR3 comprises 12 residues. CDR1 and CDR2 from the germline V gene are SGHAT and FQNNGV. This CDR3 reads CASSTGGYEQYF. The CDR3 DNA reads as TGTGCCAGCAGTACGGGAGGGTACGAGCAGTACTTC.

This clonotype was found many times. V is TRBV6-1 and J is TRBJ2-5; no clear D. The CDR3 sequence is 13 residues long. Between the trimmed V and J ends, which lost 0 bases and 7 bases, there was a span of 9 bases. CDR1 is MNHNS and CDR2 is SASEGT in the germline V gene. Here the CDR3 reads CASSEAELGTQYF. For the CDR3, the DNA is TGTGCCAGCAGTGAAGCCGAACTCGGGACCCAGTACTTC.

This clonotype was observed a few times. This rearrangement joins TRBV20-1 to TRBJ2-3; 10 nucleotides match TRBD2. Germline V gives CDR1 DFQATT, CDR2 SNEGSKA (reference sequence). The CDR3 loop spans 16 amino acids. The V and J ends lost 1 base and 0 bases, in that order; junction bases with no gene match: 4. CDR3 in DNA: TGCAGTGCTAGAGTCTCACTAGCGGGGAGCACAGATACGCAGTATTTT. Its protein is CSARVSLAGSTDTQYF.

This clonotype was seen only a few times. The chain's CDR3 is CASSARPGQGSVTWEQYF. The CDR3 DNA sequence: TGTGCCAGCAGTGCCCGACCGGGACAGGGGTCCGTTACTTGGGAGCAGTACTTC. This chain links TRBV6-1 with TRBJ2-7, with TRBD1 identical over 10 bases. With V trimmed by 4 bases and J by 7 bases, 19 bases remained unmatched. The CDR3 covers 18 residues. CDR1 is MNHNS, CDR2 SASEGT, per germline.

This clonotype was found many times. The genes are TRBV5-6 and TRBJ2-3; TRBD2 matches at 11 bases. Per the germline V gene, CDR1 is SGHDT and CDR2 is YYEEEE. Losses at the gene ends were 3 bases for V and 1 base for J; bases not matched to a gene: 7. The CDR3 loop spans 17 amino acids. This CDR3 reads CASSSLGTSGRTDTQYF. In nucleotides, the CDR3 is TGTGCCAGCAGCTCCCTCGGGACTAGCGGACGCACAGATACGCAGTATTTT.

The chain joins TRBV28 to TRBJ1-2; D gene uncertain. Germline V gene data show CDR1 as MDHEN and CDR2 as SYDVKM. V lost 1 base, J lost 10 bases, and 16 bases lay in between. The CDR3 covers 14 residues. The CDR3 nucleotides are TGTGCCAGCAGTTTATTAACCGGAGATTTTGACTACACCTTC. Amino acids: CASSLLTGDFDYTF.

Many counts were recorded for this clonotype. The rearrangement joins TRBV2 to TRBJ1-1, with D tentatively TRBD1 (5 bases). The CDR3 contains 12 residues. Germline lookup yields CDR1 SNHLY and CDR2 FYNNEI. Trimming took 8 bases from V and 11 from J, leaving 18 bases between them. In DNA, the CDR3 is TGTGCCAGCGGTACCGGGACGGGAACGGCTTTCTTT. Amino acid sequence: CASGTGTGTAFF.

Many counts were recorded for this clonotype. V usage is TRBV7-3 and J usage is TRBJ2-3; 10 bases agree with TRBD2. The CDR3 loop spans 15 amino acids. V dropped 5 bases and J dropped 10; count of bases not matched to a gene: 12. Germline V gene data show CDR1 as SGHTA and CDR2 as FQGTGA. CDR3 sequence: CASSPASGSGNPQYF. DNA of the CDR3: TGTGCCAGCAGCCCCGCTAGCGGGAGTGGAAATCCGCAGTATTTT. The variable domain in full, completed from reference TRBV7-3 and TRBJ2-3, reads GAGVSQTPSNKVTEKGKYVELRCDPISGHTALYWYRQSLGQGPEFLIYFQGTGAADDSGLPNDRFFAVRPEGSVSTLKIQRTERGDSAVYLCASSPASGSGNPQYFGPGTRLTVL.

The chain combines TRBV2 with TRBJ2-7; the D gene could be TRBD1 or TRBD2 (5 bases each). V was clipped by 6 bases and J by 10 bases, with 16 bases between them. CDR3 length: 12 residues. Germline lookup yields CDR1 SNHLY and CDR2 FYNNEI. The DNA for the CDR3 is TGTGCCAGCAGGGGGACGGCGTTCGAACAGTACTTC. Translated: CASRGTAFEQYF.

This clonotype has at least ten counts. The CDR3: CASSPAFYSGNEQYF. CDR3 DNA sequence: TGTGCCAGCAGTCCTGCCTTTTATAGCGGGAACGAGCAGTACTTC. The chain has TRBV12-3 or TRBV12-4 and TRBJ2-7; 8 bases align to TRBD2. The CDR3 consists of 15 residues. Trimming removed 5 bases from V and 5 bases from J; junction bases left unmatched: 11.

The table lists this clonotype with many counts. V gene TRBV28 combines with J gene TRBJ2-3; TRBD2 matches at 10 bases. The CDR3 contains 14 residues. The germline CDR1 and CDR2 sequences are MDHEN and SYDVKM. The J segment lost 2 bases and the V segment lost 10 bases, leaving 6 bases of the junction unmatched. Written as DNA, the CDR3 is TGTGCCATAACTAGCGGGGTCATCACAGATACGCAGTATTTT. Its translation is CAITSGVITDTQYF.